The rows below give T cell receptor beta chains drawn from one sample of a study of identical twins. TCRdb reprocessed the 5' RACE reads via MiXCR and lists one record per CDR3 protein. The top ten clones hold about 0.91% of a sample with roughly 540,000 distinct CDR3 sequences, under 25% of them seen once. The sample was also linked to a second study, of T cells expressing NK-cell markers.

What was sequenced was CD4+ T cells sorted from blood. All receptors come from a woman aged 18-29 years in good health. Each CDR3 is given with its conserved first and last residue. D genes are given only for firm matches. Size tells how often a clone was seen (once, few, many) or the class of an expanded clone, and some rows leave it out.

V: TRBV5-6
size: -
D: -
J: TRBJ2-1
DNA: TGTGCCAGCAGCTCGCACACAGCCGTTGAGCAGTTCTTC
CDR3: CASSSHTAVEQFF

V: TRBV2
size: -
D: TRBD1
J: TRBJ1-5
DNA: TGTGCCAGCAGTAGGACAGGGGTGGGTGGCCAGCATTTT
CDR3: CASSRTGVGGQHF

V: TRBV7-2
size: few
D: -
J: TRBJ1-1
DNA: TGTGCCAGCAGCCTAAGACAAGCCACTGAAGCTTTCTTT
CDR3: CASSLRQATEAFF

V: TRBV20-1
size: few
D: -
J: TRBJ2-7
DNA: TGCAGTGCTACGGCCCCGGGCTTCTACGAGCAGTACTTC
CDR3: CSATAPGFYEQYF

V: TRBV5-1
size: -
D: -
J: TRBJ1-1
DNA: TGCGCCAGCAGCTGGGCGGGACGGACCACTGAAGCTTTCTTT
CDR3: CASSWAGRTTEAFF

V: TRBV6-1
size: -
D: -
J: TRBJ2-5
DNA: TGTGCCAGCAGTGGTCACAGGAGAGAGACCCAGTACTTC
CDR3: CASSGHRRETQYF

V: TRBV5-1
size: -
D: TRBD1
J: TRBJ1-3
DNA: TGCGCCAGCAGCTGGGACAGATCCTCCGACACCATATATTTT
CDR3: CASSWDRSSDTIYF

V: TRBV6-5
size: -
D: -
J: TRBJ2-5
DNA: TGTGCCAGCAGTTACGCAGGTGGCCATCAAGAGACCCAGTACTTC
CDR3: CASSYAGGHQETQYF

V: TRBV12-3/TRBV12-4
size: many
D: -
J: TRBJ2-1
DNA: TGTGCCAGCAGTTTAAGGGATGAGCAGTTCTTC
CDR3: CASSLRDEQFF

V: TRBV6-5
size: few
D: -
J: TRBJ1-1
DNA: TGTGCCAGCAGCGCGACGGTCACTGAAGCTTTCTTT
CDR3: CASSATVTEAFF

V: TRBV20-1
size: -
D: TRBD2
J: TRBJ2-7
DNA: TGCAGTGCCTTCGGGACTAGCGACTCCTACGAGCAGTACTTC
CDR3: CSAFGTSDSYEQYF

V: TRBV9
size: few
D: -
J: TRBJ2-7
DNA: TGTGCCAGCAGCGTCTTGATGGCCTCCGAGCAGTACTTC
CDR3: CASSVLMASEQYF

V: TRBV9
size: -
D: -
J: TRBJ2-7
DNA: TGTGCCAGCAGCGTAGCGGATTTGGCGGCCTACGAGCAGTACTTC
CDR3: CASSVADLAAYEQYF

V: TRBV10-1
size: -
D: -
J: TRBJ2-2
DNA: TGCGCCAGCAGTGAGGGGACCAACACCGGGGAGCTGTTTTTT
CDR3: CASSEGTNTGELFF

V: TRBV10-3
size: few
D: -
J: TRBJ2-3
DNA: TGTGCCATCCGAGGGACGGATACGCAGTATTTT
CDR3: CAIRGTDTQYF

V: TRBV20-1
size: -
D: -
J: TRBJ2-4
DNA: TGCAGTGCAGCAGATGTCCGTCTAGCCAAAAACATTCAGTACTTC
CDR3: CSAADVRLAKNIQYF

V: TRBV20-1
size: -
D: -
J: TRBJ1-5
DNA: TGCAGTGCTACCCAAAGCGAGGGAAATCAGCCCCAGCATTTT
CDR3: CSATQSEGNQPQHF

V: TRBV25-1
size: few
D: -
J: TRBJ2-7
DNA: TGTGCCAGCAGTGAATGGGGCAACTACGAGCAGTACTTC
CDR3: CASSEWGNYEQYF

V: TRBV5-1
size: -
D: -
J: TRBJ2-2
DNA: TGCGCCAGCAGCCCCCGTATACAGGGGGGGACCGGGGAGCTGTTTTTT
CDR3: CASSPRIQGGTGELFF

V: TRBV7-8
size: -
D: TRBD1
J: TRBJ2-3
DNA: TGTGCCAGCAGCTTACCGGGACAGCTGAGCACAGATACGCAGTATTTT
CDR3: CASSLPGQLSTDTQYF

V: TRBV12-3/TRBV12-4
size: -
D: TRBD1
J: TRBJ2-5
DNA: TGTGCCAGCATTTGGGGGACAGGGGAAGAGACCCAGTACTTC
CDR3: CASIWGTGEETQYF

V: TRBV27
size: few
D: -
J: TRBJ1-2
DNA: TGTGCCAGCAGCGTTAATCCGAACTATGGCTACACCTTC
CDR3: CASSVNPNYGYTF

V: TRBV5-1
size: -
D: TRBD1
J: TRBJ1-1
DNA: TGCGCCAGCAGTTATCCTCCGGGACAGGAAGCTTTCTTT
CDR3: CASSYPPGQEAFF

V: TRBV20-1
size: -
D: -
J: TRBJ2-1
DNA: TGCAGTGCGAGGGGCAAGATGTCCTACAATGAGCAGTTCTTC
CDR3: CSARGKMSYNEQFF

V: TRBV12-3/TRBV12-4
size: -
D: -
J: TRBJ2-5
DNA: TGTGCCAGCAGCCCCAGGCGAGCTAAAGAGACCCAGTACTTC
CDR3: CASSPRRAKETQYF

V: TRBV7-6
size: -
D: TRBD2
J: TRBJ2-5
DNA: TGTGCCAGCAGCTTTAGCGGGAGTGGCGAGACCCAGTACTTC
CDR3: CASSFSGSGETQYF

V: TRBV5-1
size: -
D: -
J: TRBJ1-6
DNA: TGCGCCAGCAGCTTGGCCGCGACAGATCATAATTCACCCCTCCACTTT
CDR3: CASSLAATDHNSPLHF

V: TRBV29-1
size: -
D: TRBD2
J: TRBJ2-7
DNA: TGCAGCGTGACCCCTAGTGCGGGAGGGTGGGAGTACTTC
CDR3: CSVTPSAGGWEYF

V: TRBV2
size: few
D: -
J: TRBJ2-2
DNA: TGTGCCGGCGGGTACGGGACCTACACCGGGGAGCTGTTTTTT
CDR3: CAGGYGTYTGELFF

V: TRBV11-2
size: few
D: -
J: TRBJ2-1
DNA: TGTGCCAGCAGCTTAGCTGGATATTCCTACAATGAGCAGTTCTTC
CDR3: CASSLAGYSYNEQFF

V: TRBV6-1
size: -
D: TRBD2
J: TRBJ2-7
DNA: TGTGCCAGCAGTCCGATGATGGGACTAGCGGGCGAGCAGTACTTC
CDR3: CASSPMMGLAGEQYF

V: TRBV12-3/TRBV12-4
size: many
D: TRBD1
J: TRBJ1-2
DNA: TGTGCCAGCAGCCGTACAGGGGACTATGGCTACACCTTC
CDR3: CASSRTGDYGYTF

V: TRBV10-3
size: few
D: -
J: TRBJ2-2
DNA: TGTGCCGTCCCCCAGGGGACACCAAACACCGGGGAGCTGTTTTTT
CDR3: CAVPQGTPNTGELFF

V: TRBV9
size: -
D: TRBD2
J: TRBJ2-3
DNA: TGTGCCAGCAGCGTAGATCGGCGGGAGGGCCTGAGGGGGACAGATACGCAGTATTTT
CDR3: CASSVDRREGLRGTDTQYF

V: TRBV5-6
size: many
D: -
J: TRBJ2-3
DNA: TGTGCCAGCAGCTCACGCACGAATACGCAGTATTTT
CDR3: CASSSRTNTQYF

V: TRBV5-1
size: -
D: TRBD2
J: TRBJ2-7
DNA: TGCGCCAGCAGCCCCTACCATAGCGGGAGGGGTACCTACGAGCAGTACTTC
CDR3: CASSPYHSGRGTYEQYF

V: TRBV10-1
size: -
D: -
J: TRBJ2-3
DNA: TGCGCCAGCTCTCCAGTCGGGTTGGTGGGAGATACGCAGTATTTT
CDR3: CASSPVGLVGDTQYF

V: TRBV6-1
size: -
D: TRBD2
J: TRBJ2-5
DNA: TGTGCCAGCAGTGAAGCCTGGGGGCTAGCGGGGGCTTCGCAAGAGACCCAGTACTTC
CDR3: CASSEAWGLAGASQETQYF

V: TRBV10-3
size: few
D: -
J: TRBJ1-1
DNA: TGTGCCATCAGTGACGGACTGGGAAACACTGAAGCTTTCTTT
CDR3: CAISDGLGNTEAFF

V: TRBV20-1
size: -
D: TRBD2
J: TRBJ2-7
DNA: TGCAGTGGAAGGAGCGGGAGTCCCGTCCATTCCTACGAGCAGTACTTC
CDR3: CSGRSGSPVHSYEQYF

V: TRBV7-9
size: few
D: -
J: TRBJ1-4
DNA: TGTGCCAGCAGCACCGGGACAATCGATGAAAAACTGTTTTTT
CDR3: CASSTGTIDEKLFF

V: TRBV12-3/TRBV12-4
size: few
D: -
J: TRBJ1-3
DNA: TGTGCCAGCAGTCCCCGCGTCGGGTCTGGAAACACCATATATTTT
CDR3: CASSPRVGSGNTIYF

V: TRBV7-9
size: -
D: -
J: TRBJ1-2
DNA: TGTGCCAGCAGCCCCACCGCGAAGGGCTTAATCTATGGCTACACCTTC
CDR3: CASSPTAKGLIYGYTF

V: TRBV20-1
size: -
D: -
J: TRBJ2-7
DNA: TGCAGTGCCCAGCGGGACACCTACGAGCAGTACTTC
CDR3: CSAQRDTYEQYF

V: TRBV6-4
size: -
D: TRBD1
J: TRBJ2-3
DNA: TGTGCCAGCAGACAGGGGGATTATCCGACAGATACGCAGTATTTT
CDR3: CASRQGDYPTDTQYF

V: TRBV7-9
size: -
D: -
J: TRBJ2-7
DNA: TGTGCCAGCTCCCGACAGGTAGACTACGAGCAGTACTTC
CDR3: CASSRQVDYEQYF

V: TRBV6-5
size: few
D: TRBD1
J: TRBJ1-1
DNA: TGTGCCAGCAGTTACTTAGGGGGCCCATTGAACACTGAAGCTTTCTTT
CDR3: CASSYLGGPLNTEAFF

V: TRBV20-1
size: few
D: -
J: TRBJ2-5
DNA: TGCAGTGCTAGAGATGGCGGTAGCTTCATAGAGACCCAGTACTTC
CDR3: CSARDGGSFIETQYF

V: TRBV20-1
size: many
D: -
J: TRBJ2-5
DNA: TGCAGTGCACGCCTAGGTCAAGAGACCCAGTACTTC
CDR3: CSARLGQETQYF

V: TRBV20-1
size: -
D: TRBD2
J: TRBJ2-1
DNA: TGCAGTGCCGCCCGGGGGGGGGAGATTAGCAATGAGCAGTTCTTC
CDR3: CSAARGGEISNEQFF

V: TRBV5-1
size: many
D: -
J: TRBJ2-7
DNA: TGCGCCAGCAGCTTGGACGCCGGGCCCTACGAGCAGTACTTC
CDR3: CASSLDAGPYEQYF